This T cell receptor beta chain was observed in a study of T-cell memory formation after mild COVID-19. This clonotype came up a few times. J was trimmed by 10 bases and V by 0 bases; bases with no gene match: 9. CDR3 length: 17 residues. Germline-derived CDR1 and CDR2 are MGHRA and YSYEKL. TCRdb reprocessed the 5' RACE reads via MiXCR and lists one record per CDR3 protein. Of 450,000 to 700,000 distinct CDR3 sequences in the sample, over 15% were seen once. Sequencing used PBMCs or a T cell subset sorted from them (not recorded which). The TCR originated in an adult woman who had mild COVID-19 (a few samples of this study predate the infection). Cell type and time point are not known. The gene calls are TRBV4-1 and TRBJ2-1, with TRBD2 identical over 13 bases. The CDR3: CASSQDRGTSGVGEQFF. CDR3 in DNA: TGCGCCAGCAGCCAAGATAGGGGGACTAGCGGGGTTGGCGAGCAGTTCTTC.